This record looks at one T cell receptor (beta chain) sequence and its context. The data belong to a study of blood T cell repertoires in COVID-19. Study at large: The analysed material was cDNA or gDNA that came from T cells, B-cell-depleted T cells, or PBMCs.

As originally analysed: Researchers report that nucleated cell counts were estimated from reference gene primer amplification. Clones were read by immunoSEQ multiplex PCR, and TCRdb kept only the in-frame ones, dropping some. V and J calls and clone size follow that table, whereas D and trimming were derived from the DNA. The sample has fewer than 200,000 clones, less than 90% seen once. Across about two dozen US areas, participants ranged in age from about 18 to 100 years. Two negative PCRs, clearance, or symptom resolution were required of recovered Cohort 3 donors. The CDR3 covers 12 residues. V lost 4 bases to trimming and J lost 2 bases, with 3 bases between them.

The chain is built from TRBV12-3 or TRBV12-4 and TRBJ1-3; no reliable D call. The sequenced sample was PBMCs or T cells enriched from blood (not recorded which). This TCR was sampled from a woman in her forties or fifties who had recovered from COVID-19. The CDR3, as DNA: TGTGCCAGCAGTTCCGCTGGAAACACCATATATTTT. Amino acid sequence: CASSSAGNTIYF.